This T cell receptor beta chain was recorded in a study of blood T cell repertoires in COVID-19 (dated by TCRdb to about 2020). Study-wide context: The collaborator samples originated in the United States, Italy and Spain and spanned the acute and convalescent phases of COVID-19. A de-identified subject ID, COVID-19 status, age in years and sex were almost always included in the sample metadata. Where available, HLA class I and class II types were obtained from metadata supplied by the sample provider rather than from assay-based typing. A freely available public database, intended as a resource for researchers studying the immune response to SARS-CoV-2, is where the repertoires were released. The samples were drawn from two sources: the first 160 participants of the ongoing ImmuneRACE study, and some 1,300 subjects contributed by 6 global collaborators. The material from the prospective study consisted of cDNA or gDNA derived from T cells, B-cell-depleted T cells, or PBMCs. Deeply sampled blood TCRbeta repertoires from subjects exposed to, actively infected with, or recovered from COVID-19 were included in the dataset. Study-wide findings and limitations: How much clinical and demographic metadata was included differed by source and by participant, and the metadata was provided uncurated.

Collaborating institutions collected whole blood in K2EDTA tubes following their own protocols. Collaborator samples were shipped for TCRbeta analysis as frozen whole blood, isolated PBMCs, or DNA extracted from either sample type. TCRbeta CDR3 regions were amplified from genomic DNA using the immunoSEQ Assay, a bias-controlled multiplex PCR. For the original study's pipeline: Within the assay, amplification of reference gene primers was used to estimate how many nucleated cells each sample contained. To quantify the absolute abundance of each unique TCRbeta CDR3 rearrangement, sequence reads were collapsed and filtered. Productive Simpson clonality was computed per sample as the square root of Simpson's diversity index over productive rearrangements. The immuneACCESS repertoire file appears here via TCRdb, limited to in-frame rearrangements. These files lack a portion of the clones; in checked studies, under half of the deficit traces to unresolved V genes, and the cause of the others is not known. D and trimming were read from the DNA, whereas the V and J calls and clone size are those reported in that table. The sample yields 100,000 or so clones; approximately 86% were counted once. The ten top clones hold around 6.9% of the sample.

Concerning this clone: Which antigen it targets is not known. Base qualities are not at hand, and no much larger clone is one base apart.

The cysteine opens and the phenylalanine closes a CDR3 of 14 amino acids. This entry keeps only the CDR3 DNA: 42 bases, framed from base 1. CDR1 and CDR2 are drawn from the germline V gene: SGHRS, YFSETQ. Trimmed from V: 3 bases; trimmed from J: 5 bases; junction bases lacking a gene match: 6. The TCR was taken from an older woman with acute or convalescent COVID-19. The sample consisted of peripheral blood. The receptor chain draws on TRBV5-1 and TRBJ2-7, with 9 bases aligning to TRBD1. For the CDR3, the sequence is CASSSTGGVDEQYF. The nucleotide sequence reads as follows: TGCGCCAGCAGCTCAACAGGGGGCGTCGACGAGCAGTACTTC.